This T cell receptor beta chain was recovered during a study of blood T cell repertoires in COVID-19. About the research overall: Sites across the United States, Italy and Spain contributed samples from acute and convalescent COVID-19. Sample material is recorded as cDNA or gDNA derived from T cells, B-cell-depleted T cells, or PBMCs.

In the study's own analysis: Quantification of nucleated cells was approximated via reference gene primer amplification. Produced via immunoSEQ multiplex PCR; TCRdb's table is partial and in-frame only. That table supplies the V and J calls and clone size; D and trimming were determined from the DNA. Among roughly 200,000 clones, approximately 85% were seen once, and the ten largest hold about 10%. V lost 6 bases and J lost 3, with 11 bases in between. This CDR3 comprises 13 residues. CDR1 SEHNR and CDR2 FQNEAQ come from the germline V gene (reference sequence). This TCR was sampled from a human donor with active or convalescent COVID-19. The donor label of this sample is uncertain. The sequenced material came from peripheral blood. This rearrangement joins TRBV7-9 to TRBJ2-5, with no clear D. This chain's CDR3 is CASRFGSEETQYF. In DNA, the CDR3 is TGTGCCAGCAGGTTCGGCAGCGAAGAGACCCAGTACTTC.